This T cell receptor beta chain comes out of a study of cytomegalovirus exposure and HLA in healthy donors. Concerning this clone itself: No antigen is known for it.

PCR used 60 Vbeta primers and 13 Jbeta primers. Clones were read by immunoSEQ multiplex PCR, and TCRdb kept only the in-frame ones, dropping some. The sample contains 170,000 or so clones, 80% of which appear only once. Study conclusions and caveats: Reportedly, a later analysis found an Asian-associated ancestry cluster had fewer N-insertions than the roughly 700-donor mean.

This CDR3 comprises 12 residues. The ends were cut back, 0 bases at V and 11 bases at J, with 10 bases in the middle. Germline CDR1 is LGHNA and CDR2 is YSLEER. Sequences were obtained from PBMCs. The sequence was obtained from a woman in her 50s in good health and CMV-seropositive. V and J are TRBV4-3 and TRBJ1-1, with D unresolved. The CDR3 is CASSQEWGGAFF. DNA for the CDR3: TGCGCCAGCAGCCAAGAATGGGGAGGGGCTTTCTTT.